This T cell receptor (beta chain) derives from a study of T cells after yellow fever vaccination. The CDR3 loop spans 16 amino acids. Germline CDR1 LGHNT, CDR2 FRNRAP. V dropped 2 bases and J dropped 0 bases, with 11 bases sitting between them. Study-wide results and caveats: Post-booster repertoires contained most primary-vaccination clones again (about 95% CD4, 88% CD8). Across the CD4 and CD8 compartments, a small share of clonotypes was present in both.

5'RACE template switching produced TCR cDNA carrying a universal primer site and UMIs. TCRdb used MiXCR to reprocess the 5' RACE reads, holding one entry per CDR3 protein. The sample lists 450,000 to 550,000 distinct CDR3 sequences; around a fifth were seen once. A word on this clonotype: Its antigen is currently unknown.

This clonotype originated in a man between 18 and 29 years old who received the YFV17D yellow fever vaccine. The V gene is TRBV12-5, the J gene TRBJ2-1; no reliable D call. The specimen comprised PBMCs, sampled roughly 23 days after the first yellow fever vaccination. The chain's CDR3 is CASGLLLGGSYNEQFF. The CDR3 bases are TGTGCTAGTGGTTTGCTCCTCGGCGGCTCCTACAATGAGCAGTTCTTC.